This T cell receptor (beta chain) was observed in a study of shared clonotypes between healthy human individuals. The CDR3 spans 16 residues. V lost 3 bases, J lost 2 bases, and 16 bases lay in between. Germline lookup yields CDR1 MNHEY and CDR2 SMNVEV (reference sequence). As to this clone: The antigen is unknown.

The DNA input per sorted-subset replicate PCR was roughly 180 ng, corresponding to 32,000 or so T cell genomes. Here immunoSEQ multiplex PCR was the method, and the copy in TCRdb shows in-frame clones only, minus some. The sample lists under 200,000 clones, 85% to 95% occurring once. General study findings and limits: Non-shared clonotypes had lower generation probabilities than those shared by all four donors. Several donors showed sharing of around 5% of naive CD4 clonotypes.

The V call is TRBV27, the J call TRBJ1-2; the D gene is possibly TRBD1 (5 bases). The clonotype originates from a woman between 25 and 40 years old in good health. The sample consisted of naive CD4+ T cells sorted from blood. Subset specified: CD45RA+ positively selected. The CDR3 sequence is CASSLGVRGSNYGYTF. CDR3 sequence (DNA): TGTGCCAGCAGTTTGGGGGTCCGAGGTTCCAACTATGGCTACACCTTC.